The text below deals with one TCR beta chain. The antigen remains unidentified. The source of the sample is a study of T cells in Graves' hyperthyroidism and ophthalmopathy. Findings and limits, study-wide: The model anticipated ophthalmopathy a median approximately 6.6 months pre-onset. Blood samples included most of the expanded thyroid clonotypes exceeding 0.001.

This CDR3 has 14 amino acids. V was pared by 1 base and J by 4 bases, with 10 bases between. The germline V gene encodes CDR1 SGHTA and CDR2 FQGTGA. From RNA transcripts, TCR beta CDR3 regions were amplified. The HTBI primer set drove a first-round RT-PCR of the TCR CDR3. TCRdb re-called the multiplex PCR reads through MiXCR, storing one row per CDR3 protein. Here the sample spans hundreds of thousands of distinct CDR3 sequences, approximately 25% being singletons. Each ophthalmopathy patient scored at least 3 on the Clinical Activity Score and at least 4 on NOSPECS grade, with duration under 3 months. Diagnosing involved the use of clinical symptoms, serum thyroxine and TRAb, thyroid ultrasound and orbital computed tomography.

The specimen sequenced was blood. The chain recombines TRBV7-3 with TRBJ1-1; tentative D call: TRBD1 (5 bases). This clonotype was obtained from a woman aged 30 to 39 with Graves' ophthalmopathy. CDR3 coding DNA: TGTGCCAGCAGCTTAATGGGGGTGGGCACTGAAGCTTTCTTT. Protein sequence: CASSLMGVGTEAFF.